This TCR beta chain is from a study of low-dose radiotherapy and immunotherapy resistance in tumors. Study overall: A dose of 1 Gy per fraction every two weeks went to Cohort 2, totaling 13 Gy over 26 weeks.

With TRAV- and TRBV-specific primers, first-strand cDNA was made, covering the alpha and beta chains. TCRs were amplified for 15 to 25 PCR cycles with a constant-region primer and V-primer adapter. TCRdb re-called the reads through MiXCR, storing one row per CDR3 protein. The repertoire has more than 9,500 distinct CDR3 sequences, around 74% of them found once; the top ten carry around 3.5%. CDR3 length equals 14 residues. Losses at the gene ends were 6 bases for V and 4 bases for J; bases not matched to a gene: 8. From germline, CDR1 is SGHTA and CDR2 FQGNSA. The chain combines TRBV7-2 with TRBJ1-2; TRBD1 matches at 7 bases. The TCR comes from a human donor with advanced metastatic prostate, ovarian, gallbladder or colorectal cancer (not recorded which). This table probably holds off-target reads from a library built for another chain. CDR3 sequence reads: CASSSVQGSYGYTF. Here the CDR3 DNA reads TGTGCCAGCAGTTCCGTACAGGGGAGCTATGGCTACACCTTC.